A selection of T cell receptor beta chains follows, all from one sample in a study of T cell responses to AZD1222 COVID-19 vaccine. The protocol was immunoSEQ multiplex PCR, while the TCRdb copy is restricted to in-frame clones and leaves out a portion. The data hold about 120,000 clones, with 75% to 90% observed a single time. Material: peripheral blood, obtained on day 0 of AZD1222 vaccination. The receptor set was obtained from an adult in good health. CDR3s include the opening cysteine and the closing phenylalanine or tryptophan. D genes are given only for firm matches. Only part of the rows carry a size: once, few, many, or a class if the clone is expanded.

TGTGCCAGCAGCTTGGCGGACAGGAGTTACAATGAGCAGTTCTTC	CASSLADRSYNEQFF	TRBV5-4	TRBJ2-1	TRBD1	NA
TGTGCCAGCTCACCGAGAGAAATGAACACTGAAGCTTTCTTT	CASSPREMNTEAFF	TRBV18	TRBJ1-1	NA	NA
TGTGCCAGTATGGACAGGGGGAACTATGGCTACACCTTC	CASMDRGNYGYTF	TRBV28	TRBJ1-2	TRBD1	NA
TGTGCCAGCAGTTACTCCGAATCAATACTAGCGGAGTCTAGCACAGATACGCAGTATTTT	CASSYSESILAESSTDTQYF	TRBV6-2/TRBV6-3	TRBJ2-3	TRBD2	NA
TGTGCCAGCTTATCAGGGGTCAACCCCTATGGCTACACCTTC	CASLSGVNPYGYTF	TRBV28	TRBJ1-2	NA	few
TGTGCCAGCAGCGATAACCAGAAAGGGACACCCCCTGAAGCTTTCTTT	CASSDNQKGTPPEAFF	TRBV9	TRBJ1-1	NA	NA
TGTGCCAGCAGCTCGTGGACAGGGAGGCACGAGCAGTACTTC	CASSSWTGRHEQYF	TRBV7-9	TRBJ2-7	TRBD1	NA
TGCGCCAGCCGTTTTATGGGACTAGACACAGATACGCAGTATTTT	CASRFMGLDTDTQYF	TRBV5-1	TRBJ2-3	TRBD2	once
TGTGCCAGCAGTTACGGGAGTAGCGGGGCGAACAATGAGCAGTTCTTC	CASSYGSSGANNEQFF	TRBV6-5	TRBJ2-1	TRBD2	NA
TGTGCCAGCAGCCCCGCGGGACCCTTGAGCAATCAGCCCCAGCATTTT	CASSPAGPLSNQPQHF	TRBV5-5	TRBJ1-5	NA	once